These T cell receptor beta chains were read from a single sample in a study of blood T cell repertoires in COVID-19. Libraries were prepared by immunoSEQ multiplex PCR; TCRdb keeps only in-frame clonotypes and omits some of them. The data contain about 220,000 clones, about 80% of them singletons. Material: PBMCs or T cells enriched from blood (not recorded which). These receptors were taken from a woman aged 40 to 50 with acute COVID-19. The CDR3 runs from the conserved cysteine through the conserved F or W. D genes are given only for firm matches. Where a row states a size, it is once, few, many or the class of an expanded clone; other rows omit it.

length: 20; D: TRBD2; J: TRBJ2-3; V: TRBV5-1; size: NA; DNA: TGCGCCAGCAGCCCGAAGGACAGGGTAGAAGCGGGAGGGTTCCCGGATACGCAGTATTTT; CDR3: CASSPKDRVEAGGFPDTQYF
length: 13; D: NA; J: TRBJ1-3; V: TRBV7-9; size: NA; DNA: TGTGCCAGCACTCGAGGGTCTGGAAACACCATATATTTT; CDR3: CASTRGSGNTIYF
length: 11; D: NA; J: TRBJ1-1; V: TRBV2; size: once; DNA: TGTGCCAGCATTAATAGGGGGGGAGCTTTCTTT; CDR3: CASINRGGAFF
length: 14; D: TRBD1; J: TRBJ1-4; V: TRBV18; size: few; DNA: TGTGCCAGCTCGGCCGGGACAGGGAATGAAAAACTGTTTTTT; CDR3: CASSAGTGNEKLFF
length: 13; D: NA; J: TRBJ1-5; V: TRBV19; size: NA; DNA: TGTGCCAGTAGTATTGAGGCACACCAGCCCCAGCATTTT; CDR3: CASSIEAHQPQHF
length: 13; D: NA; J: TRBJ2-7; V: TRBV12-3/TRBV12-4; size: NA; DNA: TGTGCCAGCAGTTTACAGGCGACCTACGAGCAGTACTTC; CDR3: CASSLQATYEQYF
length: 14; D: TRBD2; J: TRBJ2-1; V: TRBV6-6; size: NA; DNA: TGTGCCAGCAGTACCTCGTATAGCGGGGGAGCGCAGTTCTTC; CDR3: CASSTSYSGGAQFF
length: 15; D: TRBD2; J: TRBJ2-1; V: TRBV29-1; size: NA; DNA: TGCAGCGTTGATGAGACGGGAGGGTCCTACAATGAGCAGTTCTTC; CDR3: CSVDETGGSYNEQFF
length: 14; D: TRBD1; J: TRBJ1-2; V: TRBV4-1; size: NA; DNA: TGCGCCAGCAGCCAAGATCGGACAGGCTATGGCTACACCTTC; CDR3: CASSQDRTGYGYTF
length: 14; D: NA; J: TRBJ1-5; V: TRBV23-1; size: few; DNA: TGCGCCAGCAGTCCTGCAGTACCTCATCAGCCCCAGCATTTT; CDR3: CASSPAVPHQPQHF
length: 14; D: NA; J: TRBJ1-2; V: TRBV9; size: once; DNA: TGTGCCAGCAGCGTACCCCCCTTACCAACGGAGGTCACCTTC; CDR3: CASSVPPLPTEVTF
length: 11; D: NA; J: TRBJ2-1; V: TRBV24-1; size: NA; DNA: TGTGCCACCGGGCTTGTGGATGAGCAGTTCTTC; CDR3: CATGLVDEQFF
length: 15; D: NA; J: TRBJ1-5; V: TRBV3-1/TRBV3-2; size: NA; DNA: TGTGCCAGCAGCCAAACAAGGGGAAGCAATCAGCCCCAGCATTTT; CDR3: CASSQTRGSNQPQHF
length: 16; D: TRBD1; J: TRBJ2-3; V: TRBV24-1; size: NA; DNA: TGTGCCACCAGTGATGCCGGACAGGGGTTAAAAGATACGCAGTATTTT; CDR3: CATSDAGQGLKDTQYF
length: 11; D: NA; J: TRBJ2-5; V: TRBV12-3/TRBV12-4; size: NA; DNA: TGTGCCAGCAGTTTCGAAGAGACCCAGTACTTC; CDR3: CASSFEETQYF